Listed below are T cell receptor beta chains from one sample, sequenced in a study of immune cell composition in non-small cell lung cancer. Sequencing used immunoSEQ multiplex PCR; TCRdb keeps in-frame clones, though not all of them. The table shows 6,400 or so clones, with around two thirds occurring only once. Sequencing was performed on non-adjacent lung tissue. These receptors were collected from a human donor with non-small cell lung cancer. Each CDR3 is given with its conserved first and last residue. The order of the fields is D gene, V gene, J gene, clone size, CDR3 protein, CDR3 DNA. A D gene is named only where the DNA matches it firmly. Clone size is stated in some rows and not others, as once, few, many or a class when expanded.

>NA|TRBV5-5|TRBJ2-7|NA
CASSTPVRQYEQYF
TGTGCCAGCAGCACACCAGTTCGCCAATACGAGCAGTACTTC
>NA|TRBV9|TRBJ1-2|medium-sized
CASSARGMNNYGYTF
TGTGCCAGCAGCGCAAGGGGGATGAATAACTATGGCTACACCTTC
>NA|TRBV5-4|TRBJ1-2|few
CASREVSVPYGYTF
TGTGCCAGCAGGGAAGTCAGCGTTCCCTATGGCTACACCTTC
>TRBD1|TRBV18|TRBJ1-4|NA
CASSERTGTNEKLFF
TGTGCCAGCTCAGAAAGGACAGGTACTAATGAAAAACTGTTTTTT
>NA|TRBV27|TRBJ2-2|medium-sized
CASSESTGTGELFF
TGTGCCAGCAGTGAGTCTACGGGGACCGGGGAGCTGTTTTTT
>NA|TRBV27|TRBJ2-5|once
CASMRRPRETQYF
TGTGCCAGCATGCGGCGCCCTAGGGAGACCCAGTACTTC
>TRBD2|TRBV10-1|TRBJ2-7|NA
CASSVGGGKSYEQYF
TGCGCCAGCAGTGTCGGCGGGGGGAAATCCTACGAGCAGTACTTC
>NA|TRBV2|TRBJ1-5|NA
CASSAQDNQPQHF
TGTGCCAGCAGTGCTCAGGACAATCAGCCCCAGCATTTT
>TRBD1|TRBV2|TRBJ2-5|few
CASNPRTGGETQYF
TGTGCCAGCAATCCTAGGACAGGGGGGGAGACCCAGTACTTC
>NA|TRBV6-5|TRBJ1-2|NA
CASRGTGKRGGYTF
TGTGCCAGCAGGGGAACAGGGAAGAGAGGCGGCTACACCTTC
>TRBD1|TRBV7-2|TRBJ1-5|few
CASSPTGGDQPQHF
TGTGCCAGCAGCCCCACAGGGGGGGATCAGCCCCAGCATTTT
>NA|TRBV9|TRBJ1-2|once
CASSGQLAGHTIYGYTF
TGTGCCAGCAGCGGGCAATTAGCGGGACATACCATCTATGGCTACACCTTC
>TRBD1|TRBV30|TRBJ1-1|few
CAWARTGSTEAFF
TGTGCCTGGGCCCGGACAGGGAGCACTGAAGCTTTCTTT
>NA|TRBV7-9|TRBJ2-7|few
CASSLASGISEQYF
TGTGCCAGCAGCTTAGCTAGCGGAATAAGCGAGCAGTACTTC
>NA|TRBV9|TRBJ1-2|few
CASSVQGTYGYTF
TGTGCCAGCAGCGTCCAGGGTACCTATGGCTACACCTTC
>NA|TRBV18|TRBJ2-5|once
CASSPRRETQYF
TGTGCCAGCTCACCACGGAGAGAGACCCAGTACTTC
>NA|TRBV18|TRBJ1-3|medium-sized
CASSQSGTQSGNTIYF
TGTGCCAGCTCACAGTCCGGGACTCAGTCTGGAAACACCATATATTTT
>NA|TRBV5-1|TRBJ2-3|NA
CASSLEGSTDTQYF
TGCGCCAGCAGCTTGGAGGGGAGCACAGATACGCAGTATTTT
>TRBD1|TRBV11-2|TRBJ1-2|NA
CASSLVGQGEGYTF
TGTGCCAGCAGCTTAGTGGGACAGGGCGAAGGCTACACCTTC
>TRBD1|TRBV7-9|TRBJ2-2|few
CASNPKTGGFSGELFF
TGTGCCAGTAACCCTAAGACAGGGGGCTTTTCCGGGGAGCTGTTTTTT
>TRBD1|TRBV5-4|TRBJ2-5|NA
CASSPQGRETQYF
TGTGCCAGCAGCCCACAGGGGCGAGAGACCCAGTACTTC
>TRBD2|TRBV19|TRBJ2-1|few
CASSMTSGEYNEQFF
TGTGCCAGTAGTATGACTAGCGGGGAGTACAATGAGCAGTTCTTC
>TRBD2|TRBV5-1|TRBJ2-3|NA
CASSRGTSGPTSTDTQYF
TGCGCCAGCAGCCGCGGGACTAGCGGGCCAACTAGCACAGATACGCAGTATTTT
>TRBD1|TRBV5-1|TRBJ1-1|NA
CASTPGGTALNTEAFF
TGCGCCAGCACCCCGGGGGGGACAGCGTTGAACACTGAAGCTTTCTTT
>NA|TRBV5-1|TRBJ1-1|NA
CASSSQGSDTEAFF
TGCGCCAGCAGCTCACAGGGTTCGGACACTGAAGCTTTCTTT